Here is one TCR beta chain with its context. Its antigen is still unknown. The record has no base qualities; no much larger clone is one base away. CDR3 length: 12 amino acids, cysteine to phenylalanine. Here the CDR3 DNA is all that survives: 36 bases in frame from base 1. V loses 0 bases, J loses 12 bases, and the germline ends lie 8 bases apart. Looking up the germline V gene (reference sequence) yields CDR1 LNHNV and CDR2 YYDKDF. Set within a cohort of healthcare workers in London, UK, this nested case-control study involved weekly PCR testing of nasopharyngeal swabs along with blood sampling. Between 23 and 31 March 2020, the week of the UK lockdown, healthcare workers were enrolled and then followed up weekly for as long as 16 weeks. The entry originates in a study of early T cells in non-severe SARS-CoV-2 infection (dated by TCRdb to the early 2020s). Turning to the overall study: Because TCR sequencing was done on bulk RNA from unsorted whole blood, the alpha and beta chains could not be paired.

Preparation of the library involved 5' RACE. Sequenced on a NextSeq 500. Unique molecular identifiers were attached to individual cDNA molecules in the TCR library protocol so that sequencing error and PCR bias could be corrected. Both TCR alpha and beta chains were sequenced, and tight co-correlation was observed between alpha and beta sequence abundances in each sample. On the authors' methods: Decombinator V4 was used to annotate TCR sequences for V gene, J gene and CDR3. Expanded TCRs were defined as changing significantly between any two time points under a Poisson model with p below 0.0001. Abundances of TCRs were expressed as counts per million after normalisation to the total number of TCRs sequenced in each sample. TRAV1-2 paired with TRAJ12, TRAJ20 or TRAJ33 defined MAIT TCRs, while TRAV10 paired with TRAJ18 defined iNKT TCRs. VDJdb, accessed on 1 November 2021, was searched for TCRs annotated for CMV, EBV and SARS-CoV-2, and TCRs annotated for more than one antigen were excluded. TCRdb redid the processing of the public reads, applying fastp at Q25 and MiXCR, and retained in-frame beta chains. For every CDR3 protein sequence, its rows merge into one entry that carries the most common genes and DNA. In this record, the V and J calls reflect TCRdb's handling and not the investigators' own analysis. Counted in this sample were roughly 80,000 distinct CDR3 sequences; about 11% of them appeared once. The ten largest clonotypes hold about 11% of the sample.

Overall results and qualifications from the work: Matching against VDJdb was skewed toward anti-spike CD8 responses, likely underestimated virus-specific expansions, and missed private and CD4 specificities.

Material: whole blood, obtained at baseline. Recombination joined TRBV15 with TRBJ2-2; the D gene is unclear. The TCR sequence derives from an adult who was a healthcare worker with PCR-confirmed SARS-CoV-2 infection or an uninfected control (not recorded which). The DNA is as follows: TGTGCCACCAGCAGAGATCTCTCAAAGCTGTTTTTT. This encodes CATSRDLSKLFF.